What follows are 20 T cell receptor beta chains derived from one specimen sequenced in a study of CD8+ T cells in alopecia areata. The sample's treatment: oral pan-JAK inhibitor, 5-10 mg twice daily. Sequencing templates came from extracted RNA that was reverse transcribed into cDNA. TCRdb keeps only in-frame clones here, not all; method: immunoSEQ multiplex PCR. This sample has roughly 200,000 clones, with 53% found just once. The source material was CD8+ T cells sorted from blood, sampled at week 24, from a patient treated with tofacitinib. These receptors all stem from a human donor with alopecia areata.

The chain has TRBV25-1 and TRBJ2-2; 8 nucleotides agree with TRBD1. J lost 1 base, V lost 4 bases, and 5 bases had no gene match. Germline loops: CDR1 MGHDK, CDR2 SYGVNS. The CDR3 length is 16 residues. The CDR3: CASSGYGQGNTGELFF. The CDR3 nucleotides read TGTGCCAGCAGTGGATACGGACAGGGGAACACCGGGGAGCTGTTTTTT.

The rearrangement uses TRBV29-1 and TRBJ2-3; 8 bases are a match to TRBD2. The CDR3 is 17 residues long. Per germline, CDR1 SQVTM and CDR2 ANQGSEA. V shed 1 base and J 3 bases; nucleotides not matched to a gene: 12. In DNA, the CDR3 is TGCAGCGTTGAAGGAGGTAGCGGGGACCTTTTAACAGATACGCAGTATTTT. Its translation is CSVEGGSGDLLTDTQYF.

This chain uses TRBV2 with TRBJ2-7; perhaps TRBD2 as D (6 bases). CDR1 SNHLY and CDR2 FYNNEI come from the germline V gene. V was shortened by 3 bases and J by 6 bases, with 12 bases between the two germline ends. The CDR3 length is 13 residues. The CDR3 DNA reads TGTGCCAGCAGTGAGGAGGGCTGGTCCGAGCAGTACTTC. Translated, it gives CASSEEGWSEQYF.

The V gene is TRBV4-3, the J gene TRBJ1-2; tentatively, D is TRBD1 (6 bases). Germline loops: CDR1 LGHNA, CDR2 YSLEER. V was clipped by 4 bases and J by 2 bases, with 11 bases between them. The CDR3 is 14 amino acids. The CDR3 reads CASSPRQENYGYTF. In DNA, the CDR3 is TGCGCCAGCAGCCCCCGACAGGAAAACTATGGCTACACCTTC.

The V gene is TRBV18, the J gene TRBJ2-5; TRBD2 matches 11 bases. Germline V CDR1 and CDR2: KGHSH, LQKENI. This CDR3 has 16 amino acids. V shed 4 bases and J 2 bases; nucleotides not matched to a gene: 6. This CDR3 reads CASSLTTSGEQETQYF. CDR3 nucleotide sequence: TGTGCCAGCTCACTCACGACTAGCGGGGAACAAGAGACCCAGTACTTC.

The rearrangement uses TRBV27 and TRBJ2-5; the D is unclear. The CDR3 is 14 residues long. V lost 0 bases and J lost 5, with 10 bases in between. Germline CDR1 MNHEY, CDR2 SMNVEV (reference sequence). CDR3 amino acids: CASSLSSLVETQYF. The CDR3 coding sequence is TGTGCCAGCAGTTTATCGAGTCTAGTGGAGACCCAGTACTTC.

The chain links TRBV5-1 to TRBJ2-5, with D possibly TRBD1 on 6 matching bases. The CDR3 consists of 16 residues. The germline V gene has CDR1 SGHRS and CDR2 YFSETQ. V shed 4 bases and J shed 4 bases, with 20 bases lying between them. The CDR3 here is CASSRPEQGSRETQYF. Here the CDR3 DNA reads TGCGCCAGCAGCAGGCCGGAACAGGGTTCGCGAGAGACCCAGTACTTC.

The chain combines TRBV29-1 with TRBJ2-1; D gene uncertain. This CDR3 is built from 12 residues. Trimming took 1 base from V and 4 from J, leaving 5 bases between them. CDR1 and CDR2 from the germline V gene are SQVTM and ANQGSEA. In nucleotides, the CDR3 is TGCAGCGTTGAAGGCAGGTACAATGAGCAGTTCTTC. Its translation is CSVEGRYNEQFF.

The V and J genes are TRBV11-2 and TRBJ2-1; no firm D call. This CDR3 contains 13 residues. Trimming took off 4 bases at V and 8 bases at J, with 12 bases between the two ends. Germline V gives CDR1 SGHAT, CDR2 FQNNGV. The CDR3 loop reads CASSSRSGDEQFF. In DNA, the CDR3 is TGTGCCAGCAGCTCCCGATCCGGAGATGAGCAGTTCTTC.

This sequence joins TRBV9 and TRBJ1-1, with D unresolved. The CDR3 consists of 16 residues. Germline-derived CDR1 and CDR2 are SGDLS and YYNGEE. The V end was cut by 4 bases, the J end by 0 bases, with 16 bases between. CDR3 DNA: TGTGCCAGCAGCCCCCGGGCCCCTGGGGTGAACACTGAAGCTTTCTTT. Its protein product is CASSPRAPGVNTEAFF.

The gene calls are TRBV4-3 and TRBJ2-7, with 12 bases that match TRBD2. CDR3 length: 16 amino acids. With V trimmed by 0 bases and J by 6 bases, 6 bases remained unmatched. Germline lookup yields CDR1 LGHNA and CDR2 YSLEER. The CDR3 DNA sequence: TGCGCCAGCAGCCAAGATGGAGGACTAGCGGGATCCGAGCAGTACTTC. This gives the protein CASSQDGGLAGSEQYF.

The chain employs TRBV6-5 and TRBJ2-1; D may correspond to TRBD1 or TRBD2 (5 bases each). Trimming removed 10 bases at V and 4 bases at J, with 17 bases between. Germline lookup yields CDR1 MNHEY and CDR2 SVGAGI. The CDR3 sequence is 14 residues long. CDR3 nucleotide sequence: TGTGCCACTCGGGACCCAGGCCTTTACAATGAGCAGTTCTTC. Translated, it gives CATRDPGLYNEQFF.

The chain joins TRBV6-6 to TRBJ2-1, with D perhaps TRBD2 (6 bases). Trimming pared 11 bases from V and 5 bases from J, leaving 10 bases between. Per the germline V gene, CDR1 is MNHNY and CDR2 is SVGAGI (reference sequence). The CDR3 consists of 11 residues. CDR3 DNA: TGTGCCGGGGGGTCGAACAATGAGCAGTTCTTC. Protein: CAGGSNNEQFF.

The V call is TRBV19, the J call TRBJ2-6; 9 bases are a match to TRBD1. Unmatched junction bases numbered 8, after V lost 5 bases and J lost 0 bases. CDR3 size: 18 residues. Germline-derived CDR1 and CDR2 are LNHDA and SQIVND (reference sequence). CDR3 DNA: TGTGCCAGTAGTTGGGGACAGGGCGGATTCTCTGGGGCCAACGTCCTGACTTTC. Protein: CASSWGQGGFSGANVLTF. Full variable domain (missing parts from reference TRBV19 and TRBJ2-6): DGGITQSPKYLFRKEGQNVTLSCEQNLNHDAMYWYRQDPGQGLRLIYYSQIVNDFQKGDIAEGYSVSREKKESFPLTVTSAQKNPTAFYLCASSWGQGGFSGANVLTFGAGSRLTVL.

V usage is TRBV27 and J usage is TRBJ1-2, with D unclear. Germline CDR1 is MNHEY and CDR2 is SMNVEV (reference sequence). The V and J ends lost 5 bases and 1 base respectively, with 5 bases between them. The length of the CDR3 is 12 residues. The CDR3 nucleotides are TGTGCCAGCAGTCGGAATAACTATGGCTACACCTTC. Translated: CASSRNNYGYTF.

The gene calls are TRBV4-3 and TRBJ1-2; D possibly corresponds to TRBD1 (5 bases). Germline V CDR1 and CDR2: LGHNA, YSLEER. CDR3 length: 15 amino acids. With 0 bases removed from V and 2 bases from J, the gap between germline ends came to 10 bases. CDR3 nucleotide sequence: TGCGCCAGCAGCCAAGATAGGTCAGGGAACTATGGCTACACCTTC. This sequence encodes CASSQDRSGNYGYTF.

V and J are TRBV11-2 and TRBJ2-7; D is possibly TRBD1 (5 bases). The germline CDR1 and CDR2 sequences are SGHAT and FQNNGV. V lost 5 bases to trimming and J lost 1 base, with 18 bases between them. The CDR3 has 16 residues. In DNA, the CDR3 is TGTGCCAGCAGCCTATCCCCGGACACCGGATCCTACGAGCAGTACTTC. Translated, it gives CASSLSPDTGSYEQYF.

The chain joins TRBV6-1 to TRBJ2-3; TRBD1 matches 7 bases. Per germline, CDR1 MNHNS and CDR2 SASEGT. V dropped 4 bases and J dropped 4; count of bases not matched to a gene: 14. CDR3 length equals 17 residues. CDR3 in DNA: TGTGCCAGCAGTGCCCATCGACAGGGCGCGTCCCCAGATACGCAGTATTTT. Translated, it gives CASSAHRQGASPDTQYF.

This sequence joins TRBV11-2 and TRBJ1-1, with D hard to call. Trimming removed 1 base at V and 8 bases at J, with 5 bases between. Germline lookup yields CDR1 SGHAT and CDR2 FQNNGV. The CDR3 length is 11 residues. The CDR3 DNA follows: TGTGCCAGCAGCTTAGGACAAGAAGCTTTCTTT. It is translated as CASSLGQEAFF.

CDR3 sequence reads: CASSQDRQGAGEQYF. CDR3 nucleotides: TGCGCCAGCAGCCAAGATCGACAGGGGGCTGGGGAGCAGTACTTC. This chain joins TRBV4-3 and TRBJ2-7; TRBD1 agrees at 10 bases. Germline assignment: CDR1 LGHNA and CDR2 YSLEER. V was pared by 0 bases and J by 7 bases, with 6 bases of the junction left unmatched. CDR3 length equals 15 residues.